This T cell receptor (beta chain) is from a study of tumor-infiltrating lymphocytes in primary liver carcinoma. Whole-study results and caveats: The top-250-clone fraction was significantly higher in tumors than in blood (p = 0.039).

This clonotype came up a few times. Its target is not known. Unsorted whole blood yielded blood RNA, and germline DNA was extracted as well. Researchers generated TCR beta cDNA from around 0.55 ug of total RNA, relying on a constant-region primer. Libraries for TCR beta were built through three nested multiplex PCR rounds, which together made up a slightly modified ARM-PCR procedure. The two initial PCR rounds, nine to eleven cycles each, used TRBV1-TRBV30 forward and C-beta reverse primers. TCRdb re-called the multiplex PCR reads through MiXCR, storing one row per CDR3 protein. Of roughly 180,000 distinct CDR3 sequences detected, approximately 60% appear once; the ten largest clones hold approximately 68%. The germline V gene has CDR1 SGHAT and CDR2 FQNNGV. The CDR3 runs to 14 residues.

The receptor comes from a man aged 35 to 55 with primary liver carcinoma and hepatitis B virus infection. The sample was peripheral blood. The chain combines TRBV11-2 with TRBJ2-7, with unresolved D. CDR3: CTSSLTDGVYEQYF. The CDR3, as DNA: TGTACCTCCAGCTTAACCGACGGAGTCTACGAGCAGTACTTC.